This T cell receptor beta chain came from a study of T cells in Graves' hyperthyroidism and ophthalmopathy. Germline V lookup: CDR1 LGHDT, CDR2 YNNKEL (reference sequence). This CDR3 contains 15 residues. Deletions cut 0 bases from V and 1 base from J, with 7 bases between. This clonotype was detected many times. Diagnostic assessment was based on clinical symptoms, serum thyroxine and TRAb, thyroid ultrasound and orbital computed tomography. Amplification targeted TCR beta CDR3 regions from RNA transcripts. RT-PCR in the first round (using the HTBI primer set) targeted the TCR CDR3. TCRdb processed the multiplex PCR reads anew with MiXCR; each CDR3 protein has one entry. Found here are 250,000 to 300,000 distinct CDR3 sequences, approximately 17% of them singletons; the top ten hold approximately 60%.

The J gene is TRBJ1-5, the V gene TRBV3-1; D not resolved. The sequenced sample was blood. The source is a woman in her fifties or sixties with Graves' ophthalmopathy. CDR3 nucleotides: TGTGCCAGCAGCCAAGATCTTTTGAGCAATCAGCCCCAGCATTTT. Residues: CASSQDLLSNQPQHF. Full variable domain (missing parts from reference TRBV3-1 and TRBJ1-5): DTAVSQTPKYLVTQMGNDKSIKCEQNLGHDTMYWYKQDSKKFLKIMFSYNNKELIINETVPNRFSPKSPDKAHLNLHINSLELGDSAVYFCASSQDLLSNQPQHFGDGTRLSIL.